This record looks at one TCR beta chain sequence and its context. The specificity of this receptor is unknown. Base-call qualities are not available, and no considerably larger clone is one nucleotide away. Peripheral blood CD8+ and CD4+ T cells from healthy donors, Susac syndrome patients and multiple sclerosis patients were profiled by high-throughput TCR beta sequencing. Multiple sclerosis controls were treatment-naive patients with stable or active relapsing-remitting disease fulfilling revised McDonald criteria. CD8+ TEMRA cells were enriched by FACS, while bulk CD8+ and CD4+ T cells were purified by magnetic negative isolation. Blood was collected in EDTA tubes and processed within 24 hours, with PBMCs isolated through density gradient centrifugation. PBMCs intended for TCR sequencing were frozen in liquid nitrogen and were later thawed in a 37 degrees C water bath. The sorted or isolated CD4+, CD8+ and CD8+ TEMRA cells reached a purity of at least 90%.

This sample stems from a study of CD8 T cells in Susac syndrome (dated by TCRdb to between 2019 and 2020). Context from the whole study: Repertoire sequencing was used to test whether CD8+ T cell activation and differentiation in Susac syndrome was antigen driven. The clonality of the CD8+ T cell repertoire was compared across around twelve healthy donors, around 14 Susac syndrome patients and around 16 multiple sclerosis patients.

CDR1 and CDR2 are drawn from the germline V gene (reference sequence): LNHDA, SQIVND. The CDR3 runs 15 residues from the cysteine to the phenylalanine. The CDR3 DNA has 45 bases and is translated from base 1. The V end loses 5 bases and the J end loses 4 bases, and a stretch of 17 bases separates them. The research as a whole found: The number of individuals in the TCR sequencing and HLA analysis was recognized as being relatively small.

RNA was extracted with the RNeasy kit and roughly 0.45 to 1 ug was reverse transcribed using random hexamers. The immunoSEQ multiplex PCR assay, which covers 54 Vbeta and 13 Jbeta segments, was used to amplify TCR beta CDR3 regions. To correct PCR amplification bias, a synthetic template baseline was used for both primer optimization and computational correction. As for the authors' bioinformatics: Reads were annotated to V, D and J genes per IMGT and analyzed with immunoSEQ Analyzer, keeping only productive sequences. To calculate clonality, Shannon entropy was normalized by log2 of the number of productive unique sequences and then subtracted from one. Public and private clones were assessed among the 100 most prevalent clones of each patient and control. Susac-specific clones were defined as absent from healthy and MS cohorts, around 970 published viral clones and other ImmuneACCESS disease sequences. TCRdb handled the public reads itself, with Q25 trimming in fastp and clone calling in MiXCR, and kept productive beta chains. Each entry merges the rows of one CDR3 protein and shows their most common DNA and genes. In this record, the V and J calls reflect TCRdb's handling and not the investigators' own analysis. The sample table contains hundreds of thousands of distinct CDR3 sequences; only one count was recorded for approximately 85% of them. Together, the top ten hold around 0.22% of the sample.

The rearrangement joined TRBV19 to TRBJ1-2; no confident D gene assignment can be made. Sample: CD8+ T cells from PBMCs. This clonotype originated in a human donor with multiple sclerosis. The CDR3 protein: CASSPAGSPLYGYTF. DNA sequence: TGTGCCAGTAGTCCGGCGGGCAGTCCTCTCTATGGCTACACCTTC.